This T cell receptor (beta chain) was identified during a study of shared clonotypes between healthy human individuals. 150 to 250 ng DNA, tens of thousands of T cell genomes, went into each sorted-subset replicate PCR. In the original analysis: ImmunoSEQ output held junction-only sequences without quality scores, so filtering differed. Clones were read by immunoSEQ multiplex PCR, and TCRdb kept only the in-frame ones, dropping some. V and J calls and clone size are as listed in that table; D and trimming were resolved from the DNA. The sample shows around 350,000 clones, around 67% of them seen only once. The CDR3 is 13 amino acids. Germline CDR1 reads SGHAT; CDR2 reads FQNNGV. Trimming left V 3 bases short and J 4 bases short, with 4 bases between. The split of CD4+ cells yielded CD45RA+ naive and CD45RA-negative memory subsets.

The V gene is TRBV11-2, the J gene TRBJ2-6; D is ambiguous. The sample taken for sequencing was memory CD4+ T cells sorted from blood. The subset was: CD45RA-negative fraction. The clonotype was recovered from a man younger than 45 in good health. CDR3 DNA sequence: TGTGCCAGCAGCTTGGGAGGGGCCAACGTCCTGACTTTC. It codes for CASSLGGANVLTF.